This entry lists 6 T cell receptor beta chains sequenced from one sample in a study of neurological immune-mediated disorders. Each CDR3 protein gets one entry after TCRdb re-called the 5' RACE reads with MiXCR. This table holds about 36,000 distinct CDR3 sequences, under 13% found once. The source material was PBMCs. The receptors originated from a woman in her 30s with HTLV-1-associated myelopathy (HAM/TSP).

At least ten counts were recorded for this clonotype. This chain joins TRBV20-1 and TRBJ2-6; no clear D. The CDR3 is made up of 12 amino acids. Trimming took 6 bases from V and 0 from J, leaving 3 bases between them. Germline CDR1 DFQATT, CDR2 SNEGSKA (reference sequence). The CDR3 DNA follows: TGCAGTGCCAACTCTGGGGCCAACGTCCTGACTTTC. Translating it yields CSANSGANVLTF.

This clonotype was seen many times. J is TRBJ1-2 and V is TRBV10-3; D is perhaps TRBD1 (6 bases). The germline V gene encodes CDR1 ENHRY and CDR2 SYGVKD. Trimming stripped 10 bases from V and 6 bases from J, with 12 bases between. The CDR3 has 11 amino acids. The CDR3 DNA follows: TGTGCCAGCGAGCAGGGGAATGGCTACACCTTC. Translated: CASEQGNGYTF.

In its sample, this clonotype was seen a few times. This chain links TRBV20-1 with TRBJ1-4; 10 bases are a match to TRBD1. V lost 7 bases, J lost 8 bases, and 7 bases stayed unmatched. Germline lookup yields CDR1 DFQATT and CDR2 SNEGSKA (reference sequence). The CDR3 extends over 13 amino acids. The CDR3 sequence is CSGRLTGGEKLFF. The CDR3, as DNA: TGCAGTGGGAGACTGACAGGGGGCGAAAAACTGTTTTTT.

This clonotype was observed many times. CDR3 nucleotide sequence: TGTGCCAGCAGCGTCGGGACTAGCGGCTACGAGCAGTACTTC. Translated: CASSVGTSGYEQYF. The chain couples TRBV9 to TRBJ2-7; 11 bases are a match to TRBD2. The germline gives CDR1 SGDLS, CDR2 YYNGEE. This CDR3 has 14 residues. Unmatched junction bases numbered 1, after V lost 2 bases and J lost 3 bases.

The chain couples TRBV18 to TRBJ1-1; D unclear. The CDR3 totals 15 residues. V lost 1 base and J 2 bases, leaving 11 bases between the germline ends. CDR1 and CDR2 from the germline V gene are KGHSH and LQKENI. CDR3 nucleotide sequence: TGTGCCAGCTCACCACAAGGATCCTTTAACACTGAAGCTTTCTTT. Amino acids: CASSPQGSFNTEAFF.

This clonotype came up many times. The rearrangement joins TRBV20-1 to TRBJ1-3, with D possibly matching TRBD1 (5 bases). The germline V and J ends were trimmed by 0 bases and 6 bases, with 12 bases remaining between them. The germline V gene encodes CDR1 DFQATT and CDR2 SNEGSKA (reference sequence). The CDR3 totals 14 residues. Here the CDR3 DNA reads TGCAGTGCTAGAGATTGGCCAGGGCCAAACACCATATATTTT. Residues: CSARDWPGPNTIYF.